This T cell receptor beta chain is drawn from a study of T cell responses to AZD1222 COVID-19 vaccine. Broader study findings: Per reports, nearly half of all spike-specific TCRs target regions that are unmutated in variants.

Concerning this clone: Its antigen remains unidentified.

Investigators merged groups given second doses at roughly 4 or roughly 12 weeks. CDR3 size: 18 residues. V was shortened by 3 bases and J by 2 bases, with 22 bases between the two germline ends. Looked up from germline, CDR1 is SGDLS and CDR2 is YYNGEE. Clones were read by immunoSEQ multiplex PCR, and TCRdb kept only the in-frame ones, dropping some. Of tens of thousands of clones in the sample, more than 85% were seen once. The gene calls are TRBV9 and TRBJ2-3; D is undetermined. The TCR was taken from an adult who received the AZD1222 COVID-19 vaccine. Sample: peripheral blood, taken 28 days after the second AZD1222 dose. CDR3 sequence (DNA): TGTGCCAGCAGCGCCTATCACTCCACCATCTTATTCACAGATACGCAGTATTTT. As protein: CASSAYHSTILFTDTQYF.